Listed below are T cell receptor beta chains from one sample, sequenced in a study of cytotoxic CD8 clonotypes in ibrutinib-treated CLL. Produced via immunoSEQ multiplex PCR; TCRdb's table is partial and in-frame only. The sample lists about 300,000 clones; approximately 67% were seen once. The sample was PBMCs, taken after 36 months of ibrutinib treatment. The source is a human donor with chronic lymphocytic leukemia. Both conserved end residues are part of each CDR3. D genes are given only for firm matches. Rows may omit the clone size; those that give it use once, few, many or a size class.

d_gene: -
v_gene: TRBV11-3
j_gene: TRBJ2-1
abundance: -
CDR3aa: CASSLDPLYNEQFF
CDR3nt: TGTGCCAGCAGCTTAGATCCTCTCTACAATGAGCAGTTCTTC

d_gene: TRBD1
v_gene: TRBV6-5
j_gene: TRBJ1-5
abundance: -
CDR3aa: CASSSDRGGQPQHF
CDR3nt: TGTGCCAGCAGTTCGGACAGGGGAGGTCAGCCCCAGCATTTT

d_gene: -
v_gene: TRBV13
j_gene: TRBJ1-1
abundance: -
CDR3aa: CASDVENTEAFF
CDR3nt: TGTGCCTCCGACGTGGAGAACACTGAAGCTTTCTTT

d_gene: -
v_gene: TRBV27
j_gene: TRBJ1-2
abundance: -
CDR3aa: CASSLLDSYGYTF
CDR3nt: TGTGCCAGCAGTTTATTGGACAGCTATGGCTACACCTTC

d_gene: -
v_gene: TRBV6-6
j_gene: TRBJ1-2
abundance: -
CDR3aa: CASSSLGGDGYTF
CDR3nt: TGTGCCAGCAGCTCTCTCGGAGGGGATGGCTACACCTTC

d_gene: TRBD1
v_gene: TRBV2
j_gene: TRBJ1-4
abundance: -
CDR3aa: CASSGPGQGGEKLFF
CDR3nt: TGTGCCAGCAGTGGTCCGGGACAGGGGGGTGAAAAACTGTTTTTT

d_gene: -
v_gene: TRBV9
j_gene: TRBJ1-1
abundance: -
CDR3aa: CASSVVPLGANTEAFF
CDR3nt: TGTGCCAGCAGCGTAGTCCCCTTGGGCGCAAACACTGAAGCTTTCTTT

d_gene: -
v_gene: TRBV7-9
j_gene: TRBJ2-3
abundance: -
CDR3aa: CASSRFLVIDTQYF
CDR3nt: TGTGCCAGCAGCCGTTTTCTGGTGATAGATACGCAGTATTTT

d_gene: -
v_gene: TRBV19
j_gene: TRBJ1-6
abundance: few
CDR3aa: CASGYSNSPLHF
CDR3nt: TGTGCCAGCGGGTACAGCAATTCACCCCTCCACTTT

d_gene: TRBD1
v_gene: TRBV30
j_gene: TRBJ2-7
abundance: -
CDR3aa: CAWIGRDSYEQYF
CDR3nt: TGTGCCTGGATAGGTCGGGACAGCTACGAGCAGTACTTC

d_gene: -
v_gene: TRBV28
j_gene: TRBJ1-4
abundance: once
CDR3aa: CASSLRQLGATNEKLFF
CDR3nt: TGTGCCAGCAGTTTAAGGCAGCTGGGTGCAACTAATGAAAAACTGTTTTTT

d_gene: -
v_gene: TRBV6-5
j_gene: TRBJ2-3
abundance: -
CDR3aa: CASSTRTDTQYF
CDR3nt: TGTGCCAGCAGCACCAGAACAGATACGCAGTATTTT

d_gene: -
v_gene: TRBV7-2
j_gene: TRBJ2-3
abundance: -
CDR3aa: CASSQDPWPTDTQYF
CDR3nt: TGTGCCAGCAGCCAAGACCCTTGGCCCACAGATACGCAGTATTTT

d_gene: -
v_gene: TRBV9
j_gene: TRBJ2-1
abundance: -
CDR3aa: CASSVGDGTSGSEEFF
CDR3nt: -

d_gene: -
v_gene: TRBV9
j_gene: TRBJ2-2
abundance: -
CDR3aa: CASAGKGEAGELFF
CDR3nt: TGTGCCAGCGCGGGAAAAGGAGAGGCCGGGGAGCTGTTTTTT

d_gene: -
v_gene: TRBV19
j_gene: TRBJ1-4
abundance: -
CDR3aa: CASSIGRSNEKLFF
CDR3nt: TGTGCCAGTAGTATAGGACGGTCCAATGAAAAACTGTTTTTT

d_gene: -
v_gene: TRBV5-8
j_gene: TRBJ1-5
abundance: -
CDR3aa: CASSRVTGIQPQHF
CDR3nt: TGTGCCAGCAGTCGCGTCACAGGGATCCAGCCCCAGCATTTT

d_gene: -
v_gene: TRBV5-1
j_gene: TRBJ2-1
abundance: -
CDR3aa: CASSPADSSPDYNEQFF
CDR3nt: TGCGCCAGCAGCCCGGCAGACTCTAGCCCAGACTACAATGAGCAGTTCTTC

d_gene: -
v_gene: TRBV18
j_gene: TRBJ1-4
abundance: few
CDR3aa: CASQTRGSEKLFF
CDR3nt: TGTGCCAGCCAGACACGAGGAAGTGAAAAACTGTTTTTT

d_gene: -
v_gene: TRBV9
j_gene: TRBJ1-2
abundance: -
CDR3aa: CASSAGSYGYTF
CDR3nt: TGTGCCAGCAGCGCCGGATCCTATGGCTACACCTTC

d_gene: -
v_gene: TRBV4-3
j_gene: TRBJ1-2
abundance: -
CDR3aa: CASSQDWGRSNYGYTF
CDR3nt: TGCGCCAGCAGCCAAGATTGGGGCAGGAGCAACTATGGCTACACCTTC

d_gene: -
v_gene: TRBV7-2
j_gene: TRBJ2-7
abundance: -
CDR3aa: CASSLDLTYEQYF
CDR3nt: TGTGCCAGCAGCTTAGACTTAACCTACGAGCAGTACTTC

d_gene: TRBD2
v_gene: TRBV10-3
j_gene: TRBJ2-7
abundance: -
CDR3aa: CAISDRGLAGRKQYF
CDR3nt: TGTGCCATCAGTGATCGGGGACTAGCGGGACGGAAGCAGTACTTC

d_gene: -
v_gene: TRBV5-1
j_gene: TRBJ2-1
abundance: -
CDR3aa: CASSLRLVSNSYNEQFF
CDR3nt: TGCGCCAGCAGCTTGCGGTTGGTTTCCAACTCCTACAATGAGCAGTTCTTC

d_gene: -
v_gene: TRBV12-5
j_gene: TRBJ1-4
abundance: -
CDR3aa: CASGFRNEKLFF
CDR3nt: TGTGCTAGTGGTTTCCGTAATGAAAAACTGTTTTTT

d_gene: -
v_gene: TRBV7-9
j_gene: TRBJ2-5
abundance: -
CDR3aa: CASSPAETQYF
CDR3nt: TGTGCCAGCAGCCCCGCAGAGACCCAGTACTTC

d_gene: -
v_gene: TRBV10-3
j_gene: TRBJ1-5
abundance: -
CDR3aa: CAISEGSRASNQPQHF
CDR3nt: TGTGCCATCAGTGAGGGGAGTAGGGCTAGCAATCAGCCCCAGCATTTT

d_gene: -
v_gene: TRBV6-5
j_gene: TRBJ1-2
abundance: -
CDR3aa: CASSKGRLGYTF
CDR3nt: TGTGCCAGCAGTAAGGGGCGTCTCGGCTACACCTTC

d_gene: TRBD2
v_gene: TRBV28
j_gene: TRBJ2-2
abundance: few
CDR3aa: CASRPSGSLPSF
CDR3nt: TGTGCCAGCAGACCTAGCGGGAGCTTACCCTCTTTT

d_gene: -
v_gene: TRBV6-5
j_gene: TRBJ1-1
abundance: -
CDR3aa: CASSYSIFAVNTEAFF
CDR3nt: TGTGCCAGCAGTTACTCGATCTTCGCAGTGAACACTGAAGCTTTCTTT

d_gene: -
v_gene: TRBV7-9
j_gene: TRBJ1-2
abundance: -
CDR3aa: CASLDRGYTF
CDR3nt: TGTGCCAGCCTTGACAGAGGCTACACCTTC

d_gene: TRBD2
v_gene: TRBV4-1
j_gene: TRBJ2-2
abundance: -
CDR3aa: CASSQDPGGGNTGELFF
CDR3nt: TGCGCCAGCAGCCAAGATCCGGGAGGGGGGAACACCGGGGAGCTGTTTTTT

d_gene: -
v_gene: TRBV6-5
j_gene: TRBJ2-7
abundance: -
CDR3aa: CASSFTGSPGSYEQYF
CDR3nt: TGTGCCAGCAGTTTTACCGGGTCCCCTGGGAGCTACGAGCAGTACTTC

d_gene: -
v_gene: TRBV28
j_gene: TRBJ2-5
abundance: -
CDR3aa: CASSLQSVETQYF
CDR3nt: TGTGCCAGCAGTTTGCAGAGTGTAGAGACCCAGTACTTC

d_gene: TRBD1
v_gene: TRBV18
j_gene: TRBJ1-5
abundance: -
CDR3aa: CASSLITGQGQPQHF
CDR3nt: TGTGCCAGCTCACTAATCACGGGACAGGGTCAGCCCCAGCATTTT

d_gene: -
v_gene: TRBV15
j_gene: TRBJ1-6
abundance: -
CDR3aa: CATSRDNTFSYNSPLHF
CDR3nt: TGTGCCACCAGCAGAGATAACACCTTCTCCTATAATTCACCCCTCCACTTT

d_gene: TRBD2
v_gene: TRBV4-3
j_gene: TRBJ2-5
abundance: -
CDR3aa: CASSQLAGLLETQYF
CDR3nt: TGCGCCAGCAGCCAGCTAGCGGGACTTCTAGAGACCCAGTACTTC

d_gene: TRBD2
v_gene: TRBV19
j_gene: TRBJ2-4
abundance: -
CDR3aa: CAGRSGGLAKNIQYF
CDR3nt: TGTGCCGGGAGAAGCGGGGGGTTGGCCAAAAACATTCAGTACTTC

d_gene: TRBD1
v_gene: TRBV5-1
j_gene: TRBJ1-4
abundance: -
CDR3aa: CASSITPTTGANEKLFF
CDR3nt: TGCGCCAGCAGCATCACCCCGACGACAGGGGCTAATGAAAAACTGTTTTTT

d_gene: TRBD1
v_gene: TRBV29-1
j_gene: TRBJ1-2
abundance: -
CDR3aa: CSVIPGQAGEGYTF
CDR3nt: TGCAGCGTCATACCCGGACAGGCAGGAGAAGGCTACACCTTC

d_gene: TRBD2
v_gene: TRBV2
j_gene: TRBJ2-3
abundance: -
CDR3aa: CASSLAGGPFDTQYF
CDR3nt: TGTGCCAGCAGTTTAGCGGGGGGGCCTTTTGATACGCAGTATTTT

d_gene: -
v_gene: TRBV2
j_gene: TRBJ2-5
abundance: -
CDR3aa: CASSDLLQGSQTQYF
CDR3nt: TGTGCCAGCAGTGACCTACTACAGGGATCTCAGACCCAGTACTTC

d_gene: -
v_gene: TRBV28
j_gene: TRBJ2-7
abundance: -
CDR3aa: CASSLGWVEQYF
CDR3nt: TGTGCCAGCAGCCTCGGCTGGGTCGAGCAGTACTTC

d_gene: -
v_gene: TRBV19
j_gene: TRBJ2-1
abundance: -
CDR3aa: CASSIKGTVYNEQFF
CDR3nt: TGTGCCAGTAGTATAAAGGGGACGGTTTACAATGAGCAGTTCTTC

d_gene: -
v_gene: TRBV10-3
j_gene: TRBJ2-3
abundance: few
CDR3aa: CAISGDADTQYF
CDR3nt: TGTGCCATCAGTGGAGATGCGGATACGCAGTATTTT

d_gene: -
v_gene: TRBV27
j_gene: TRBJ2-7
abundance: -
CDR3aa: CASSFQEYVSYEQYF
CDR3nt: TGTGCCAGCAGTTTTCAGGAGTATGTTTCCTACGAGCAGTACTTC

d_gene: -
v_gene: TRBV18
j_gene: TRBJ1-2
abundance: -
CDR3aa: CASSPVSGALNYGYTF
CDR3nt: TGTGCCAGCTCACCGGTCAGCGGGGCACTCAACTATGGCTACACCTTC

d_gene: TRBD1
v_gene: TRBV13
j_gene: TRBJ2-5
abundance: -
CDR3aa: CASSRDRSQETQYF
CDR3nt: TGTGCCAGCAGTCGGGACAGGTCCCAAGAGACCCAGTACTTC

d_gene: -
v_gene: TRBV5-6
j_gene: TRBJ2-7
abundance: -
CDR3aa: CASSAPRGGEYEQYF
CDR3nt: TGTGCCAGCAGCGCCCCCCGAGGGGGGGAGTACGAGCAGTACTTC

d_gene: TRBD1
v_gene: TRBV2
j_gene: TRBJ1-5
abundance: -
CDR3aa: CASSGDRPLFMNQPQHF
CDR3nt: TGTGCCAGCAGTGGGGACAGGCCCTTATTCATGAATCAGCCCCAGCATTTT

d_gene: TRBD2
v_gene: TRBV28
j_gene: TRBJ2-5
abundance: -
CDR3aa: CASSLGLAGPGETQYF
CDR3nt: TGTGCCAGCAGTTTGGGGCTAGCGGGGCCCGGGGAGACCCAGTACTTC

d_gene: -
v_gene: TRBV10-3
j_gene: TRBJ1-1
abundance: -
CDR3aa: CAIRKDGNTEAFF
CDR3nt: TGTGCCATCAGAAAGGACGGGAACACTGAAGCTTTCTTT

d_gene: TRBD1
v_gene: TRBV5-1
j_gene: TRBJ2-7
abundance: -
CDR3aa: CASSLAGSDRVYF
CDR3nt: TGCGCCAGCAGCTTGGCTGGGTCGGACAGGGTGTACTTC

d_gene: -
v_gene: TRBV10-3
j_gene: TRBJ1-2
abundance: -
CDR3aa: CATFGKTRGYTF
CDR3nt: TGTGCCACCTTTGGGAAAACTCGTGGCTACACCTTC

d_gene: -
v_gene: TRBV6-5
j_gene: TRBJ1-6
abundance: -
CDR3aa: CASRTASNSPLHF
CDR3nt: TGTGCCAGCAGAACAGCCAGTAATTCACCCCTCCACTTT